This is a list of T cell receptor beta chains from one sample in a study of cytotoxic CD8 clonotypes in ibrutinib-treated CLL. Produced via immunoSEQ multiplex PCR; TCRdb's table is partial and in-frame only. The table lists about 32,000 clones, about 64% of them singletons. The material sequenced was PBMCs, taken at disease progression, from a patient treated with ibrutinib. The receptors derive from a human donor with chronic lymphocytic leukemia. CDR3s include the opening cysteine and the closing phenylalanine or tryptophan. D genes are given only for firm matches. The listing skips clone size in some rows; elsewhere it reads once, few, many or a size class.

NA	NA	TRBV18	TRBJ2-2	CAIKGAKLNTGELFF	TGTGCCATTAAAGGGGCCAAGCTGAACACCGGGGAGCTGTTTTTT
TRBD1	NA	TRBV5-1	TRBJ1-2	CASSLQGEDGYTF	TGCGCCAGCAGCCTACAGGGGGAAGATGGCTACACCTTC
TRBD2	once	TRBV7-9	TRBJ2-1	CASSLGGTSGINEQFF	TGTGCCAGCAGCCTAGGAGGGACTAGCGGGATCAATGAGCAGTTCTTC
NA	once	TRBV6-5	TRBJ1-1	CASSTRGGVGTEAFF	TGTGCCAGCAGCACTAGAGGGGGGGTTGGGACTGAAGCTTTCTTT
TRBD2	NA	TRBV4-2	TRBJ2-7	CASSPSTAGETYEQYF	TGTGCCAGCAGCCCCTCCACAGCGGGGGAAACCTACGAGCAGTACTTC
NA	NA	TRBV14	TRBJ2-1	CASSLVGTLQFF	TGTGCCAGCAGCCTCGTGGGGACTCTACAGTTCTTC
TRBD1	NA	TRBV19	TRBJ1-1	CASRKTGQVVAEAFF	TGTGCCAGTAGGAAAACGGGACAGGTGGTGGCTGAAGCTTTCTTT
TRBD2	once	TRBV29-1	TRBJ2-1	CSVLAGGPPSYNEQFF	TGCAGCGTCCTAGCGGGGGGCCCCCCCTCCTACAATGAGCAGTTCTTC
TRBD1	many	TRBV27	TRBJ2-3	CASSLRLPGQGARDTQYF	TGTGCCAGCAGTTTAAGGTTACCGGGACAGGGGGCGCGGGATACGCAGTATTTT
TRBD2	NA	TRBV27	TRBJ2-1	CASTEARGTYNEQFF	TGTGCCAGCACCGAGGCGCGGGGGACCTACAATGAGCAGTTCTTC
NA	few	TRBV5-6	TRBJ1-2	CASSTEGTLRVRGYTF	TGTGCCAGCAGCACGGAAGGGACCCTCCGCGTACGGGGCTACACCTTC
TRBD1	NA	TRBV5-1	TRBJ1-6	CASSSQGQESPLHF	TGCGCCAGCAGCTCACAGGGACAGGAATCACCCCTCCACTTT
NA	NA	TRBV6-1	TRBJ1-1	CASSTGGGRAEAFF	TGTGCCAGCAGCACAGGAGGGGGGCGCGCTGAAGCTTTCTTT
TRBD1	NA	TRBV5-1	TRBJ1-2	CASSSRTGGNYGYTF	TGTGCCAGCAGCAGCCGGACAGGGGGAAACTATGGCTACACCTTC
TRBD2	NA	TRBV2	TRBJ2-2	CASSREEDGELFF	TGTGCCAGCAGTCGGGAGGAGGACGGGGAGCTGTTTTTT
NA	NA	TRBV7-9	TRBJ2-7	CASSETGIYEQYF	TGTGCCAGCAGTGAGACGGGAATCTACGAGCAGTACTTC